This T cell receptor (beta chain) was captured in a study of human T cells and chemical hapten exposure. Study-wide background: Skin on the upper inner arm, approximately 2 cm by approximately 2 cm in size, was sensitized with 2% DPC. The patch tests put 0.01% DPC on the skin of the upper back and were read 6 days later. Small volume differences among pooled libraries mainly caused per-sample TCR yield variation.

Each cDNA molecule in the library carried unique molecular identifiers. From the RACE reads, TCRdb called clonotypes with MiXCR, one entry per CDR3 protein. The table includes around 75,000 distinct CDR3 sequences, 10% detected once. Trimming removed 5 bases from V and 5 bases from J, with 19 bases in between. The CDR3 spans 16 residues. Time point indicated: patch test 2, 6 weeks after DPC sensitization. Treatment noted: therapeutic diphenylcyclopropenone sensitization with weekly scalp DPC. The specimen was whole blood, collected in connection with sensitization to the hapten diphenylcyclopropenone (DPC). The clonotype originates from a woman aged 50 to 65 with alopecia areata. Some clones in this sample may be carry-over from other donors' samples. The chain carries TRBV12-3 or TRBV12-4 and TRBJ2-1, with D possibly matching TRBD2 (6 bases). As DNA, the CDR3 is TGTGCCAGCAGTCCATTAAAAGCGGGCCCCAACAATGAGCAGTTCTTC. The encoded protein is CASSPLKAGPNNEQFF.